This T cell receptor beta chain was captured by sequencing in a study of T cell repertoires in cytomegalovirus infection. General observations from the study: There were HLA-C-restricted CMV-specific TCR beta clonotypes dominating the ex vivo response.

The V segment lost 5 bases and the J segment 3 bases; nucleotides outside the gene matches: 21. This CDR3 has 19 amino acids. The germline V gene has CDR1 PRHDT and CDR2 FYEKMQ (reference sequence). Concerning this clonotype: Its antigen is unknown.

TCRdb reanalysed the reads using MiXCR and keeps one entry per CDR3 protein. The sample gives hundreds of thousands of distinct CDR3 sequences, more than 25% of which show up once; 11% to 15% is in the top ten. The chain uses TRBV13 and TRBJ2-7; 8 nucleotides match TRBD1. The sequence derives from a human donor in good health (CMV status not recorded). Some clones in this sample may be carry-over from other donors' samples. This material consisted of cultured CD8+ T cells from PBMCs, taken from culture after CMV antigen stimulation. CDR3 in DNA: TGTGCCAGCAGCCATAGGGGGACAGGAGAACCTAGTGGGATCTACGAGCAGTACTTC. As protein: CASSHRGTGEPSGIYEQYF.